This T cell receptor (beta chain) comes out of a study of Graves' ophthalmopathy and Graves' hyperthyroidism. Study-wide context: There was a collection of peripheral blood at initial diagnosis, before any treatment. Study conclusions and caveats: Blood repertoires reportedly contained most expanded thyroid clonotypes above 0.001 frequency. Ophthalmopathy cases were distinguished from stable hyperthyroidism by a 13-signature model, reaching around 90% sensitivity and around 80% specificity.

This CDR3 contains 11 residues. Trimming took 4 bases from V and 9 from J, leaving 6 bases between them. In this sample, this clonotype turned up once. Its antigen is undetermined. Beta-chain TCR CDR3 regions were amplified from RNA transcripts. HTBI primers were used in a first-round RT-PCR, which preceded a second-round multiplex PCR. TCRdb analysed the multiplex PCR reads with MiXCR anew, one entry per CDR3 protein. This sample yields about 400,000 distinct CDR3 sequences, of which around 20% are seen a single time; about 1.4% belongs to the top ten. The J gene is TRBJ2-2, the V gene TRBV12-3 or TRBV12-4; D uncertain. The clonotype comes from a woman aged 18-30 years with Graves' ophthalmopathy. What was sequenced was peripheral blood. The CDR3 sequence is CASSSHWELFF. The CDR3 nucleotides read TGTGCCAGCAGTTCCCATTGGGAGCTGTTTTTT.